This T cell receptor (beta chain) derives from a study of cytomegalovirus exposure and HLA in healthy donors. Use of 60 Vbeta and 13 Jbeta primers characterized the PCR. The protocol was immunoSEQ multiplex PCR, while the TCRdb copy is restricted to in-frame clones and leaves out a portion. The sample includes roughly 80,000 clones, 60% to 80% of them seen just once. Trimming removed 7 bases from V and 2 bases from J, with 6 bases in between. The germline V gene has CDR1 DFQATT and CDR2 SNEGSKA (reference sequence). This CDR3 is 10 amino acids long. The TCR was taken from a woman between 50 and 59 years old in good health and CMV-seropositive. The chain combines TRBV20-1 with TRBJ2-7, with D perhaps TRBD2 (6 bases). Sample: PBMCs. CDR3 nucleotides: TGCAGTGTAGCGGCCTACGAGCAGTACTTC. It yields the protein CSVAAYEQYF.